This T cell receptor beta chain came from a study of identical twins. The study's findings and limits: Abundant beta clonotypes from cord blood bore fewer insertions; memory repertoires lacked this pattern.

The V end lost 0 bases, the J end lost 5 bases, and 17 bases lay between the germline ends. The CDR3 sequence is 16 residues long. The V gene's germline CDR1 is DFQATT and CDR2 SNEGSKA (reference sequence). The table lists this clonotype with a few counts. Antigen unknown. Via MiXCR, TCRdb re-called the 5' RACE reads, giving one row per CDR3 protein. Of 1.5 million or so distinct CDR3 sequences in the sample, around a third were seen once. Sequenced sample: cord blood. J is TRBJ2-1 and V is TRBV20-1; tentatively, D is TRBD2 (5 bases). The sequence was collected from a newborn girl in good health. For the CDR3, the DNA is TGCAGTGCTAGAGACATCGAGGGCGGAATTGACAATGAGCAGTTCTTC. Translating it yields CSARDIEGGIDNEQFF.